Listed below are T cell receptor beta chains from one sample, sequenced in a study of CD8 T cells in Susac syndrome. Each CDR3 protein gets one entry after TCRdb re-called the immunoSEQ multiplex PCR reads with MiXCR. The repertoire has approximately 190,000 distinct CDR3 sequences, about 95% of them found once; the top ten carry under 0.095%. Material for sequencing was CD4+ T cells from PBMCs. The receptors stem from a human donor with multiple sclerosis. The conserved cysteine and the conserved F or W are not part of the CDR3 here. Each record gives: J gene, V gene, CDR3 protein.

j_gene: TRBJ2-3; v_gene: TRBV20-1; CDR3aa: SATRDRGPDTQY
j_gene: TRBJ2-7; v_gene: TRBV5-1; CDR3aa: ASSWDGQSSYEQY
j_gene: TRBJ2-3; v_gene: TRBV30; CDR3aa: ARGASGFDTQY
j_gene: TRBJ2-2; v_gene: TRBV30; CDR3aa: AWSAWTTNMGELF
j_gene: TRBJ1-5; v_gene: TRBV12-3/TRBV12-4; CDR3aa: ASSPQGRGNQPQH
j_gene: TRBJ2-3; v_gene: TRBV29-1; CDR3aa: SVDPGGPADTQY
j_gene: TRBJ2-1; v_gene: TRBV14; CDR3aa: ASSRNARPYNEQF
j_gene: TRBJ1-1; v_gene: TRBV30; CDR3aa: AWSVLSEAF
j_gene: TRBJ2-1; v_gene: TRBV20-1; CDR3aa: SAGSQGPQF
j_gene: TRBJ2-1; v_gene: TRBV4-2; CDR3aa: ASSPSRWGEQF
j_gene: TRBJ2-5; v_gene: TRBV20-1; CDR3aa: SASPSGGYETQY
j_gene: TRBJ1-5; v_gene: TRBV19; CDR3aa: ASSLTGAQNSNQPQH
j_gene: TRBJ2-5; v_gene: TRBV14; CDR3aa: ASSHGLAISETQY
j_gene: TRBJ2-5; v_gene: TRBV9; CDR3aa: ASSASLQGGGETQY
j_gene: TRBJ2-1; v_gene: TRBV9; CDR3aa: ASSAGTEPYNEQF
j_gene: TRBJ1-2; v_gene: TRBV3-1; CDR3aa: ASSGDSDTYGYT
j_gene: TRBJ2-1; v_gene: TRBV15; CDR3aa: ATSALDRADEQF
j_gene: TRBJ2-5; v_gene: TRBV14; CDR3aa: ASRPSGNQETQY
j_gene: TRBJ2-1; v_gene: TRBV6-1; CDR3aa: ASSRLQGPTYNEQF
j_gene: TRBJ2-5; v_gene: TRBV24-1; CDR3aa: ATSDPSGETQY
j_gene: TRBJ2-7; v_gene: TRBV12-3/TRBV12-4; CDR3aa: ASSEAGRYWQY
j_gene: TRBJ2-1; v_gene: TRBV2; CDR3aa: ASSELASYNEQF
j_gene: TRBJ2-1; v_gene: TRBV6-1; CDR3aa: ASRSENYNEQF
j_gene: TRBJ2-5; v_gene: TRBV20-1; CDR3aa: SARGHGQETQY
j_gene: TRBJ2-1; v_gene: TRBV20-1; CDR3aa: SAGLAEGNEQF